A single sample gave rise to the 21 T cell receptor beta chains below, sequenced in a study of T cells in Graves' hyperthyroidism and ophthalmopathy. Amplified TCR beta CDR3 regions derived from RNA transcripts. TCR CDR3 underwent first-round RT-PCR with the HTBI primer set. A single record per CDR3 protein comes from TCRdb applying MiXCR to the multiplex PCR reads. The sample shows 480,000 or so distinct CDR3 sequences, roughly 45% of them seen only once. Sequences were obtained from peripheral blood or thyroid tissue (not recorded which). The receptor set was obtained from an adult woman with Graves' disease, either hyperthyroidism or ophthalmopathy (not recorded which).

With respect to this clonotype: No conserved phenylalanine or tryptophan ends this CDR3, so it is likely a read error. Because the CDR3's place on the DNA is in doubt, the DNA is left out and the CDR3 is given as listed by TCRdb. CDR3 in amino acids: CSAKRQVDGYTFGS. The chain uses TRBV20-1 and TRBJ2-5. Germline V gives CDR1 DFQATT, CDR2 SNEGSKA (reference sequence). The CDR3 comprises 14 residues, both ends counted.

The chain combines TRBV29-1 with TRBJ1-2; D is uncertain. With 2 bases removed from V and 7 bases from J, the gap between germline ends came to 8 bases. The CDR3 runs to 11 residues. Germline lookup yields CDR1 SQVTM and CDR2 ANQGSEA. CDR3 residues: CSVEQGFGYTF. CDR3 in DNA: TGCAGCGTTGAACAAGGGTTTGGCTACACCTTC.

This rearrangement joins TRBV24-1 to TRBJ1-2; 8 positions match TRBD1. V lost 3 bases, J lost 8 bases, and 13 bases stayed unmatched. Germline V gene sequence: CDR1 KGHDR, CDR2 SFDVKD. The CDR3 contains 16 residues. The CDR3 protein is CATSDPGQGGRNGYTF. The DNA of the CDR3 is TGTGCCACCAGTGATCCCGGACAGGGAGGTCGAAACGGCTACACCTTC.

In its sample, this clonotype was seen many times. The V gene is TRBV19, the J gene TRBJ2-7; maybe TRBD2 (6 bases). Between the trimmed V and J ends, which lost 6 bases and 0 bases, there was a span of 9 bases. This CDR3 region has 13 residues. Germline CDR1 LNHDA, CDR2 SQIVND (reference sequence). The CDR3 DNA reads TGTGCCAGTAGGGGGGGAGCCTCCTACGAGCAGTACTTC. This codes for CASRGGASYEQYF.

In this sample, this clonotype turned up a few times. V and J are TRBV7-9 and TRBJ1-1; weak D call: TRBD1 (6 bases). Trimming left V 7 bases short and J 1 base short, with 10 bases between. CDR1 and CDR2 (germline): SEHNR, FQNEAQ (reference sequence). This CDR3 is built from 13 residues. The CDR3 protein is CASIARGNTEAFF. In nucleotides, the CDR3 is TGTGCCAGCATAGCCAGGGGGAACACTGAAGCTTTCTTT.

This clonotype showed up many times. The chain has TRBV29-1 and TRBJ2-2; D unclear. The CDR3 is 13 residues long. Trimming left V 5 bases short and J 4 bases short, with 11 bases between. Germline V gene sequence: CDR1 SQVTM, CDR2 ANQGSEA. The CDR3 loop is CSVLPSSTGELFF. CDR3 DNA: TGCAGCGTTCTCCCATCATCCACCGGGGAGCTGTTTTTT.

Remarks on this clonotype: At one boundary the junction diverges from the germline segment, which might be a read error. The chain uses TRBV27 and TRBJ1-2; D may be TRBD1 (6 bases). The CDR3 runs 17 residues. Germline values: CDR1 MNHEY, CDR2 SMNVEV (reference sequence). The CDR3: CASSQKAARTVNYSYTF. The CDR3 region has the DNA TGTGCCAGCAGTCAGAAAGCGGCTCGGACAGTTAACTATAGCTACACCTTC.

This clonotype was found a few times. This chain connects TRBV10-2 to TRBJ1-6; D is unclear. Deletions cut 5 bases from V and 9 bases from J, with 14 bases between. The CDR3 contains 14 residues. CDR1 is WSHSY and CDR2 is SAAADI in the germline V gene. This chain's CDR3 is CASSPQSPSSPLHF. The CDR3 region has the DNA TGCGCCAGCAGTCCCCAGAGCCCCAGTTCACCCCTCCACTTT.

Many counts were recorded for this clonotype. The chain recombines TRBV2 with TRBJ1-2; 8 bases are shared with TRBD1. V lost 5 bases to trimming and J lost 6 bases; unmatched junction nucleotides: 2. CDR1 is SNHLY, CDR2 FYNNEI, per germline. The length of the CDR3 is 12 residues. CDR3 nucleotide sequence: TGTGCCAGCAGTTTGACAGGGGATGGCTACACCTTC. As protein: CASSLTGDGYTF.

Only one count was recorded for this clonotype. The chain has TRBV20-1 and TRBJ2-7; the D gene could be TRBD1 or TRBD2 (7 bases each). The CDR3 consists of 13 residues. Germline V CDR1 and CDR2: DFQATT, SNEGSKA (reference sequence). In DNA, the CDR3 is TGCAGCGCCAGGGGGGGGGACCCCTACGAGCAGTACTTC. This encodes CSARGGDPYEQYF.

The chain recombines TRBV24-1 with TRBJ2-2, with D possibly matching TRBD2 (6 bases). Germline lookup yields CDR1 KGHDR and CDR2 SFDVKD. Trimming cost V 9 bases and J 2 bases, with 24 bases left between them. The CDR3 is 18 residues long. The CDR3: CATGQPAWVAVNTGELFF. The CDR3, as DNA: TGTGCCACCGGGCAACCAGCTTGGGTAGCGGTAAACACCGGGGAGCTGTTTTTT.

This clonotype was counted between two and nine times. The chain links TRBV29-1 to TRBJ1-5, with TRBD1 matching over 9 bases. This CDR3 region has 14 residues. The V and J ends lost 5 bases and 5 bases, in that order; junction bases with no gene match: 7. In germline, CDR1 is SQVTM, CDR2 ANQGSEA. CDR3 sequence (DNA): TGCAGCGTTACTACAGGGGGCAGGGATCAGCCCCAGCATTTT. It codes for CSVTTGGRDQPQHF.

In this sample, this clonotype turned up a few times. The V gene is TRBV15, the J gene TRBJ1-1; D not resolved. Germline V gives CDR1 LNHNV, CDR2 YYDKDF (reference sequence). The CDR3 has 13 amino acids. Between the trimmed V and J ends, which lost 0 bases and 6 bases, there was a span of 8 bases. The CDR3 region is CATSRDRQAEAFF. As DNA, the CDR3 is TGTGCCACCAGCAGAGATCGGCAGGCTGAAGCTTTCTTT.

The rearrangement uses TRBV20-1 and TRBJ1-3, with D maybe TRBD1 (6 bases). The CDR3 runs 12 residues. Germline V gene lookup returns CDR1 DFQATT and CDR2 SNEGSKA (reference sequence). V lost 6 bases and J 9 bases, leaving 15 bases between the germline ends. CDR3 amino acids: CSALRGVGTIYF. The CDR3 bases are TGCAGTGCCCTCAGGGGAGTAGGCACCATATATTTT.

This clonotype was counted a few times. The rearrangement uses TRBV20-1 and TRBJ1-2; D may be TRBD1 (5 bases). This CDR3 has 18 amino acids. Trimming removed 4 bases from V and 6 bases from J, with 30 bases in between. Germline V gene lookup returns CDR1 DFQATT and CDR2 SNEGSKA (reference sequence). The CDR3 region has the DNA TGCAGTGCTACCCCGGGAGCATTGGCGAACACCGGGGACGATGGCTACACCTTC. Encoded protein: CSATPGALANTGDDGYTF.

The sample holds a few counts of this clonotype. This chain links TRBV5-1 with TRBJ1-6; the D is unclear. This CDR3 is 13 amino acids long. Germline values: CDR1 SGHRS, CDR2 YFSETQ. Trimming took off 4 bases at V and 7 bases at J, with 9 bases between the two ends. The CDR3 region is CASSRSENSPLHF. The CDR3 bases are TGCGCCAGCAGCCGCTCAGAGAATTCACCCCTCCACTTT.

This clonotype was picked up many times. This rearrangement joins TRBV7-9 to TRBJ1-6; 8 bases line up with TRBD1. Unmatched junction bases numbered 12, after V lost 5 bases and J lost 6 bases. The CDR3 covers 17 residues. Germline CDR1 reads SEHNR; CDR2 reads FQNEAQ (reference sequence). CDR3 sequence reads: CASSRDRRYDSNSPLHF. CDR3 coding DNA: TGTGCCAGCAGCCGGGACAGGCGATATGATAGTAATTCACCCCTCCACTTT. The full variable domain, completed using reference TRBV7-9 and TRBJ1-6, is DTGVSQNPRHKITKRGQNVTFRCDPISEHNRLYWYRQTLGQGPEFLTYFQNEAQLEKSRLLSDRFSAERPKGSFSTLEIQRTEQGDSAMYLCASSRDRRYDSNSPLHFGNGTRLTVT.

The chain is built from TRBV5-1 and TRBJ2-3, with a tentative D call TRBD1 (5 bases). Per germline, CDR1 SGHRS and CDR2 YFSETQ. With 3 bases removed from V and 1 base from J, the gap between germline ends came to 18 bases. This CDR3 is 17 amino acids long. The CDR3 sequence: CASSSVRESGRTDTQYF. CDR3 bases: TGCGCCAGCAGCTCGGTCAGGGAATCAGGCCGCACAGATACGCAGTATTTT.

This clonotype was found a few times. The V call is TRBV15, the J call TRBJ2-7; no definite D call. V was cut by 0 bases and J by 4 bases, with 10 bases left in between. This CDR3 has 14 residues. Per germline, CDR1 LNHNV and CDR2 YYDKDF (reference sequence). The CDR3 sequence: CATSRDLTVYEQYF. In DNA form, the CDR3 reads TGTGCCACCAGCAGAGATCTAACAGTGTACGAGCAGTACTTC.

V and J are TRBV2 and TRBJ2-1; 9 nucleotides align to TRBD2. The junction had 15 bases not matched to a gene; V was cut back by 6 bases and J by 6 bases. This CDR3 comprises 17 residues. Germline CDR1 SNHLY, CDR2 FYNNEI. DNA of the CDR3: TGTGCCAGCAGCCGAAGGCTTGCGGGAGGGCGGGGCAATGAGCAGTTCTTC. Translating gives CASSRRLAGGRGNEQFF.

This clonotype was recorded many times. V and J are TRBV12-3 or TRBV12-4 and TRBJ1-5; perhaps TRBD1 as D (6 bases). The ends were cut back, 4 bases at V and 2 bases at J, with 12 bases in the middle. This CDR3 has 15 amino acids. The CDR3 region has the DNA TGTGCCAGCAGTTGGGGGGAGGGGGGCAATCAGCCCCAGCATTTT. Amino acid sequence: CASSWGEGGNQPQHF.